The clone carrying this T cell receptor (beta chain) was seen only a few times. The sample originates from a study of response to subunit inactivated influenza vaccine. One entry per CDR3 protein results from TCRdb running MiXCR on the RT-PCR reads. The repertoire consists of almost 600,000 distinct CDR3 sequences, with about 14% occurring once and the leading ten covering roughly 10%. With 7 bases removed from V and 1 base from J, the gap between germline ends came to 10 bases. This CDR3 contains 12 residues. Germline CDR1 reads DFQATT; CDR2 reads SNEGSKA (reference sequence). The sequencing here drew on PBMCs from blood, taken roughly 12 days after vaccination. This rearrangement joins TRBV20-1 to TRBJ1-2; D may be TRBD1 (5 bases). This receptor was obtained from a man aged 45-65 years who received an inactivated influenza vaccine. CDR3 sequence reads: CSGIQDNYGYTF. In DNA, the CDR3 is TGCAGTGGCATACAGGATAACTATGGCTACACCTTC.